A selection of T cell receptor beta chains follows, all from one sample in a study of cytomegalovirus exposure and HLA in healthy donors. Only in-frame clones appear in the TCRdb table, and some are missing; sequencing was by immunoSEQ multiplex PCR. The profile shows 160,000 or so clones, approximately 82% of them singletons. Sequencing was performed on PBMCs. The receptor set was obtained from a male donor in good health and CMV-seronegative. CDR3s include the opening cysteine and the closing phenylalanine or tryptophan. The D gene is left open where the match is weak. Not every row has a clone size; where given, it reads once, few, many or a size class.

v_gene	abundance	d_gene	j_gene	CDR3aa	CDR3nt
TRBV19	-	TRBD2	TRBJ2-5	CASSITGLAGRTQYF	TGTGCCAGTAGTATAACCGGTCTAGCGGGGCGGACCCAGTACTTC
TRBV6-5	-	-	TRBJ1-4	CASSYGRIATNEKLFF	TGTGCCAGCAGTTACGGCAGGATTGCAACTAATGAAAAACTGTTTTTT
TRBV30	-	-	TRBJ1-5	CAWSPNSNQPQHF	TGTGCCTGGAGCCCTAATAGCAATCAGCCCCAGCATTTT
TRBV29-1	few	TRBD2	TRBJ2-5	CSAVSGGETQYF	TGCAGCGCCGTAAGCGGGGGGGAGACCCAGTACTTC
TRBV5-1	few	TRBD1	TRBJ1-1	CASSLPGQGTMNTEAFF	TGCGCCAGCAGCTTACCGGGACAGGGGACCATGAACACTGAAGCTTTCTTT
TRBV7-6	-	-	TRBJ2-1	CASSLDAVYNEQFF	TGTGCCAGCAGCTTAGATGCAGTATACAATGAGCAGTTCTTC
TRBV4-3	few	TRBD2	TRBJ2-3	CASSLDSLAVSTDTQYF	TGCGCCAGCAGCCTAGACTCACTAGCGGTTAGCACAGATACGCAGTATTTT
TRBV30	-	TRBD1	TRBJ1-2	CAWRMNQGAYGYTF	TGTGCCTGGAGAATGAACCAGGGGGCCTATGGCTACACCTTC
TRBV6-6	-	-	TRBJ1-5	CASSRNVDQPQHF	TGTGCCAGCAGCAGAAATGTGGATCAGCCCCAGCATTTT
TRBV4-1	-	-	TRBJ2-7	CASSQGHSGYEQYF	TGCGCCAGCAGCCAAGGGCACAGTGGATACGAGCAGTACTTC
TRBV19	-	-	TRBJ2-1	CASYAGENEQFF	TGTGCCAGTTACGCAGGGGAGAATGAGCAGTTCTTC
TRBV27	once	-	TRBJ1-4	CASSLYREGGEKLFF	TGTGCCAGCAGTTTATACCGGGAAGGGGGTGAAAAACTGTTTTTT
TRBV5-1	-	-	TRBJ2-2	CASSLTTNTGELFF	TGCGCCAGCAGCTTAACAACAAACACCGGGGAGCTGTTTTTT
TRBV6-1	-	TRBD1	TRBJ1-3	CASSEWTGGRSGNTIYF	TGTGCCAGCAGTGAATGGACAGGGGGGCGATCTGGAAACACCATATATTTT
TRBV4-1	few	-	TRBJ2-7	CASSQGGWGAYEQYF	TGCGCCAGCAGCCAAGGGGGGTGGGGGGCCTACGAGCAGTACTTC
TRBV7-3	-	-	TRBJ1-1	CASSAQGYAEAFF	TGTGCCAGCAGCGCCCAGGGGTACGCTGAAGCTTTCTTT
TRBV2	-	-	TRBJ1-5	CASSEGESNQPQHF	TGTGCCAGCAGTGAAGGGGAGAGCAATCAGCCCCAGCATTTT
TRBV7-2	few	TRBD2	TRBJ2-2	CASSPDRGLAGVRRELFF	TGTGCCAGCAGCCCCGACCGGGGACTAGCGGGAGTAAGAAGGGAGCTGTTTTTT
TRBV7-9	-	-	TRBJ2-7	CASSLISPMSSYEQYF	TGTGCCAGCAGCTTAATTAGCCCTATGTCTTCCTACGAGCAGTACTTC
TRBV11-2	-	TRBD2	TRBJ2-1	CASSLGLGSGGQFF	TGTGCCAGCAGCTTAGGGTTGGGTTCGGGGGGGCAGTTCTTC
TRBV11-3	-	-	TRBJ2-1	CASSNDNKDEQFF	TGTGCCAGCAGCAATGACAATAAGGATGAGCAGTTCTTC
TRBV7-9	-	-	TRBJ2-5	CASSLSSYQETQYF	TGTGCCAGCAGCTTAAGCTCGTACCAAGAGACCCAGTACTTC
TRBV6-5	many	TRBD1	TRBJ1-2	CASSYLTGGYGYTF	TGTGCCAGCAGTTATTTGACAGGGGGGTATGGCTACACCTTC
TRBV18	-	TRBD1	TRBJ2-3	CASSPLGTGGADTQYF	TGTGCCAGCTCACCCCTCGGGACAGGGGGTGCAGATACGCAGTATTTT
TRBV4-3	-	-	TRBJ2-5	CASSQGGETEETQYF	TGCGCCAGCAGCCAAGGGGGGGAGACGGAAGAGACCCAGTACTTC
TRBV27	few	-	TRBJ1-5	CASSSSDWFQPQHF	TGTGCCAGCAGTTCCTCGGACTGGTTCCAACCCCAGCATTTT
TRBV28	-	TRBD2	TRBJ2-7	CASSLLELAGGQKYF	TGTGCCAGCAGTTTACTAGAACTAGCGGGGGGCCAGAAGTACTTC
TRBV4-3	once	-	TRBJ2-3	CASSRREYTDTQYF	TGCGCCAGCAGCCGCAGGGAATACACAGATACGCAGTATTTT
TRBV7-2	-	TRBD2	TRBJ2-2	CASSPSLAGGLPRTGELFF	TGTGCCAGCAGCCCATCCCTAGCGGGGGGGCTCCCGAGAACCGGGGAGCTGTTTTTT
TRBV19	few	TRBD1	TRBJ1-4	CASSRQGAKEKLFF	TGTGCCAGTAGTCGACAGGGGGCTAAAGAAAAACTGTTTTTT
TRBV7-9	-	-	TRBJ2-1	CASSLGQNEQFF	TGTGCCAGCAGCCTTGGACAAAATGAGCAGTTCTTC
TRBV7-9	-	-	TRBJ2-7	CASSPLEGLDPYEQYF	TGTGCCAGCAGCCCGTTAGAGGGCCTCGACCCCTACGAGCAGTACTTC
TRBV7-2	once	-	TRBJ2-5	CASSLSQAQETQYF	TGTGCCAGCAGCTTATCCCAGGCTCAAGAGACCCAGTACTTC
TRBV11-2	-	-	TRBJ2-5	CASSLGQGFQETQYF	TGTGCCAGCAGCTTAGGTCAGGGCTTCCAAGAGACCCAGTACTTC
TRBV5-4	-	TRBD1	TRBJ2-7	CASSLAGQDYEQYF	TGTGCCAGCAGCTTGGCTGGACAGGACTACGAGCAGTACTTC
TRBV27	-	TRBD1	TRBJ1-2	CASRRGQGLYGYTF	TGTGCCAGTCGAAGAGGACAGGGGTTATATGGCTACACCTTC
TRBV6-5	few	-	TRBJ1-3	CASSSNSGNTIYF	TGTGCCAGCAGTTCCAACTCTGGAAACACCATATATTTT
TRBV7-3	-	-	TRBJ2-2	CASSDFVGGELFF	TGTGCCAGCAGCGACTTTGTTGGCGGGGAGCTGTTTTTT
TRBV28	-	-	TRBJ2-5	CASSSQIQGIQTQYF	TGTGCCAGCAGTTCTCAAATCCAGGGGATCCAGACCCAGTACTTC
TRBV5-4	-	-	TRBJ1-1	CASSQMTGNTEAFF	TGTGCCAGCAGCCAGATGACAGGGAACACTGAAGCTTTCTTT
TRBV19	few	-	TRBJ2-3	CASSLTGRTDTQYF	TGTGCCAGTAGTCTGACAGGGAGGACAGATACGCAGTATTTT
TRBV28	-	TRBD2	TRBJ2-4	CASSLGGRNIQYF	TGTGCCAGCAGTTTGGGCGGGAGGAACATTCAGTACTTC